This T cell receptor beta chain was sequenced in a study of blood T cell repertoires in COVID-19. Here immunoSEQ multiplex PCR was the method, and the copy in TCRdb shows in-frame clones only, minus some. The sample consists of about 59,000 clones, roughly nine tenths of them appearing once. CDR1 is SGHTA and CDR2 is FQGNSA in the germline V gene. This CDR3 region has 16 residues. J lost 6 bases, V lost 5 bases, and 12 bases had no gene match. This sequence was found in a man older than 75 in a cohort sampled during active COVID-19. The sequencing input was peripheral blood. J is TRBJ2-7 and V is TRBV7-2; 11 nucleotides align to TRBD2. The CDR3: CASSPRGLAGGSEQYF. CDR3 in DNA: TGTGCCAGCAGCCCCCGAGGTCTAGCGGGAGGAAGCGAGCAGTACTTC. Filled out from reference TRBV7-2 and TRBJ2-7, the complete variable domain reads GAGVSQSPSNKVTEKGKDVELRCDPISGHTALYWYRQSLGQGLEFLIYFQGNSAPDKSGLPSDRFSAERTGGSVSTLTIQRTQQEDSAVYLCASSPRGLAGGSEQYFGPGTRLTVT.